The next 15 T cell receptor beta chains were all read from a single sample in a study of T cell responses to AZD1222 COVID-19 vaccine. Sequencing used immunoSEQ multiplex PCR; TCRdb keeps in-frame clones, though not all of them. The table includes about 130,000 clones, around 87% detected once. The sequenced sample was peripheral blood, obtained on day 0 of AZD1222 vaccination. Receptor source: an adult in good health.

The chain links TRBV5-1 to TRBJ2-7; 7 bases match TRBD2. Germline assignment: CDR1 SGHRS and CDR2 YFSETQ. This CDR3 contains 13 residues. The J segment lost 7 bases and the V segment lost 2 bases, leaving 6 bases of the junction unmatched. In DNA form, the CDR3 reads TGCGCCAGCAGCTTTAGCGGGCCGGGGGAGCAGTACTTC. Amino acid sequence: CASSFSGPGEQYF.

J is TRBJ1-2 and V is TRBV4-1; 10 nucleotides line up with TRBD1. CDR1 is MGHRA, CDR2 YSYEKL, per germline. V lost 1 base to trimming and J lost 3 bases; unmatched junction nucleotides: 2. The CDR3 is 15 amino acids. The CDR3: CASSQGGQGDYGYTF. For the CDR3, the DNA is TGCGCCAGCAGCCAAGGTGGACAGGGGGACTATGGCTACACCTTC.

The chain links TRBV5-1 to TRBJ2-5; the D gene is possibly TRBD1 (6 bases). The CDR3 is 13 residues long. The V end was cut by 7 bases, the J end by 2 bases, with 12 bases between. Germline V gene lookup returns CDR1 SGHRS and CDR2 YFSETQ. The DNA for the CDR3 is TGCGCCAGCGGTCCGGACAGTCAAGAGACCCAGTACTTC. This sequence encodes CASGPDSQETQYF.

The chain recombines TRBV7-2 with TRBJ2-1; TRBD1 or TRBD2 may be the D gene (5 bases each). CDR3 length: 12 residues. Germline V lookup: CDR1 SGHTA, CDR2 FQGNSA. V was shortened by 1 base and J by 9 bases, with 7 bases between the two germline ends. The DNA for the CDR3 is TGTGCCAGCAGCTTAGAGGGGAGTGAGCAGTTCTTC. Translated: CASSLEGSEQFF.

This clone was seen just once. This chain joins TRBV7-9 and TRBJ2-7; 7 bases align to TRBD1. Germline-derived CDR1 and CDR2 are SEHNR and FQNEAQ (reference sequence). This CDR3 spans 12 amino acids. The V and J ends lost 8 bases and 6 bases, in that order; junction bases with no gene match: 7. In DNA form, the CDR3 reads TGTGCCAGCGGACAGGTATCAAGCGAGCAGTACTTC. This sequence encodes CASGQVSSEQYF.

The rearrangement links TRBV10-3 to TRBJ2-5; D is ambiguous. In germline, CDR1 is ENHRY, CDR2 SYGVKD. V lost 0 bases, J lost 4 bases, and 6 bases lay in between. The CDR3 is 13 residues long. The CDR3 reads CAISESHLETQYF. CDR3 nucleotide sequence: TGTGCCATCAGTGAGTCACATTTAGAGACCCAGTACTTC.

The rearrangement uses TRBV9 and TRBJ1-3; D gene ambiguous. Germline V gives CDR1 SGDLS, CDR2 YYNGEE. The CDR3 consists of 14 residues. Trimming cost V 3 bases and J 0 bases, with 7 bases left between them. As DNA, the CDR3 is TGTGCCAGCAGCGCCCTTCCCTCTGGAAACACCATATATTTT. Protein product: CASSALPSGNTIYF. Full variable domain (missing parts from reference TRBV9 and TRBJ1-3): DSGVTQTPKHLITATGQRVTLRCSPRSGDLSVYWYQQSLDQGLQFLIQYYNGEERAKGNILERFSAQQFPDLHSELNLSSLELGDSALYFCASSALPSGNTIYFGEGSWLTVV.

The chain carries TRBV28 and TRBJ2-7; D unresolved. V was cut by 5 bases and J by 4 bases, with 15 bases left in between. CDR1 and CDR2 from the germline V gene are MDHEN and SYDVKM. The CDR3 loop spans 14 amino acids. In nucleotides, the CDR3 is TGTGCCAGCAGTCCCCCGTGGGTCAATTACGAGCAGTACTTC. Encoded protein: CASSPPWVNYEQYF.

This chain joins TRBV27 and TRBJ2-1; TRBD1 agrees at 7 bases. With V trimmed by 3 bases and J by 2 bases, 1 base remained unmatched. From germline, CDR1 is MNHEY and CDR2 SMNVEV (reference sequence). This CDR3 has 14 residues. Here the CDR3 reads CASSFGTAYNEQFF. The CDR3 coding sequence is TGTGCCAGCAGTTTTGGGACAGCCTACAATGAGCAGTTCTTC.

The V gene is TRBV30, the J gene TRBJ2-7; TRBD1 agrees at 12 bases. Germline CDR1 and CDR2: GTSNPN and SVGIG (reference sequence). V lost 3 bases to trimming and J lost 2 bases; unmatched junction nucleotides: 5. The CDR3 is made up of 15 amino acids. The CDR3, as DNA: TGTGCCTGGAGCCCAGGGACAGGGGGCCCCTACGAGCAGTACTTC. This translates into CAWSPGTGGPYEQYF.

V is TRBV2 and J is TRBJ1-1, with D tentatively TRBD1 (5 bases). This CDR3 region has 14 residues. Germline V lookup: CDR1 SNHLY, CDR2 FYNNEI. V lost 1 base and J 3 bases, leaving 9 bases between the germline ends. The CDR3, as DNA: TGTGCCAGCAGTGAAGGAAGGGGAGACACTGAAGCTTTCTTT. This sequence encodes CASSEGRGDTEAFF.

This chain uses TRBV3-1 (or the pseudogene TRBV3-2) with TRBJ2-6, with D possibly matching TRBD2 (5 bases). The CDR3 loop spans 14 amino acids. Germline V gene sequence: CDR1 LGHDT, CDR2 YNNKEL (reference sequence). Trimming pared 8 bases from V and 1 base from J, leaving 9 bases between. CDR3 residues: CASRRGSGANVLTF. CDR3 bases: TGTGCCAGCCGCCGCGGGTCTGGGGCCAACGTCCTGACTTTC.

The chain uses TRBV30 and TRBJ2-1; D is perhaps TRBD1 (5 bases). Germline CDR1 and CDR2: GTSNPN and SVGIG (reference sequence). The CDR3 extends over 11 amino acids. Trimming shortened V by 5 bases and J by 7 bases, and 9 bases separated the two germline ends. The CDR3 coding sequence is TGTGCCTGGGGGCAGGGTAATGAGCAGTTCTTC. Its protein is CAWGQGNEQFF.

This chain links TRBV6-5 with TRBJ2-7; 11 bases agree with TRBD1. J was trimmed by 4 bases and V by 3 bases; bases with no gene match: 8. CDR3 length: 16 residues. Germline CDR1 reads MNHEY; CDR2 reads SVGAGI. CDR3 coding DNA: TGTGCCAGCAGTTATCTACGGGACAGGGGGTTGTACGAGCAGTACTTC. Translating gives CASSYLRDRGLYEQYF.

This chain connects TRBV11-3 to TRBJ2-6; a weak D match, TRBD1 (6 bases). Germline V gene data show CDR1 as SGHNT and CDR2 as YENEEA. The V and J ends lost 1 base and 0 bases respectively, with 13 bases between them. CDR3 length equals 18 residues. As DNA, the CDR3 is TGTGCCAGCAGCTTAGGGCAGGGGACCAGCTCTGGGGCCAACGTCCTGACTTTC. Its protein is CASSLGQGTSSGANVLTF. The entire variable domain, with the rest obtained from reference TRBV11-3 and TRBJ2-6, is as follows: EAGVVQSPRYKIIEKKQPVAFWCNPISGHNTLYWYLQNLGQGPELLIRYENEEAVDDSQLPKDRFSAERLKGVDSTLKIQPAELGDSAVYLCASSLGQGTSSGANVLTFGAGSRLTVL.